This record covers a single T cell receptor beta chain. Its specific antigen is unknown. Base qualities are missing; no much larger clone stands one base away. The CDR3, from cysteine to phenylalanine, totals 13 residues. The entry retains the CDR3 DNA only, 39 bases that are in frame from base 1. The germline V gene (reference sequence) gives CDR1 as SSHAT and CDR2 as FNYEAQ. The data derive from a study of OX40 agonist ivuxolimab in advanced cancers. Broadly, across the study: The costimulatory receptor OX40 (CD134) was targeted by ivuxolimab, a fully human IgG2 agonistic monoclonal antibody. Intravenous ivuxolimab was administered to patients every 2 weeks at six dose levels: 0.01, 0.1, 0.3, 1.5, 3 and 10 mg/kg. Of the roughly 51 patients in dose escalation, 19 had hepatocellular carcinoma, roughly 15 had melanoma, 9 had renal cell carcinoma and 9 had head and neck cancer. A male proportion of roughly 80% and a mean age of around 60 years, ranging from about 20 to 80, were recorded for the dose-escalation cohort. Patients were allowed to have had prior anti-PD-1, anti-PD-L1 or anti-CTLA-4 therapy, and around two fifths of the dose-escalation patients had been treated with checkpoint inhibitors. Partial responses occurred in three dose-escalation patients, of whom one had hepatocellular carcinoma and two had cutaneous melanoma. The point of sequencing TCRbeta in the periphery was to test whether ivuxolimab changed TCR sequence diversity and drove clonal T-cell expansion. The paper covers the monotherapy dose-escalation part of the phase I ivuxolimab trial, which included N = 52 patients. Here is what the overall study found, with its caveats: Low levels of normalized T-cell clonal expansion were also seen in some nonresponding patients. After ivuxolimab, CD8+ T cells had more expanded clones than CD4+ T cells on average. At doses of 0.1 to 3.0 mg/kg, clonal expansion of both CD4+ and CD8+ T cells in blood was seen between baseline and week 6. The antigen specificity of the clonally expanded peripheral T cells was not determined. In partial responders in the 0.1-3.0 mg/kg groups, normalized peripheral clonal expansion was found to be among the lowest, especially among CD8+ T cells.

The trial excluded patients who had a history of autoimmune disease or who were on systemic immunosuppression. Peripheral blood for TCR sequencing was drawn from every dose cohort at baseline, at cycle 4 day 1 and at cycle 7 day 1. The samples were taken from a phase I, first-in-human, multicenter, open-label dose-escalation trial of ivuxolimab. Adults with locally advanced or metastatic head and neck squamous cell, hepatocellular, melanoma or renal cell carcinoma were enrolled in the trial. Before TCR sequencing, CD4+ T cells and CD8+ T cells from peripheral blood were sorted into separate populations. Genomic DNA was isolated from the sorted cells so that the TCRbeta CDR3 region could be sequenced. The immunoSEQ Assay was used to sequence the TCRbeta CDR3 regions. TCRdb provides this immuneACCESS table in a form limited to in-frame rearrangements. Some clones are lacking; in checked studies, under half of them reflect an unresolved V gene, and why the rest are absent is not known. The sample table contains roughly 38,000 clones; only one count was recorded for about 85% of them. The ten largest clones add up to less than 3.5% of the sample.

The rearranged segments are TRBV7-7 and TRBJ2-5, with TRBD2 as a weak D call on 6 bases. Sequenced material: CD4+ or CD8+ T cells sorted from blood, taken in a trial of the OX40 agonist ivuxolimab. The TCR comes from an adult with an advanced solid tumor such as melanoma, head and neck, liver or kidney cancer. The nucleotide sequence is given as TGTGCTAGCGGTCGAGACGAGGGGGAGACCCAGTACTTC. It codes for CASGRDEGETQYF. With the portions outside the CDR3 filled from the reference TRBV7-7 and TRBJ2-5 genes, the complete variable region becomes GAGVSQSPRYKVTKRGQDVTLRCDPISSHATLYWYQQALGQGPEFLTYFNYEAQPDKSGLPSDRFSAERPEGSISTLTIQRTEQRDSAMYRCASGRDEGETQYFGPGTRLLVL.